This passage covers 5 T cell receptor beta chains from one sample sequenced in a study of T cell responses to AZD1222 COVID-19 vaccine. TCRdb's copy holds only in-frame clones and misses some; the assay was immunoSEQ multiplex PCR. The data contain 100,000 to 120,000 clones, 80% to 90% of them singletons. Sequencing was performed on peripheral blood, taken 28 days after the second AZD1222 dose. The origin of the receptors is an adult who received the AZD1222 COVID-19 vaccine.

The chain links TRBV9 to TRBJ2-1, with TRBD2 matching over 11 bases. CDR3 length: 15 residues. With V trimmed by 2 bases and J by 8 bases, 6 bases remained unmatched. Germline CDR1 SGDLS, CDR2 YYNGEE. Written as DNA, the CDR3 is TGTGCCAGCAGCGTCATAGCGGGGGGGCTTTATGAGCAGTTCTTC. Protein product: CASSVIAGGLYEQFF.

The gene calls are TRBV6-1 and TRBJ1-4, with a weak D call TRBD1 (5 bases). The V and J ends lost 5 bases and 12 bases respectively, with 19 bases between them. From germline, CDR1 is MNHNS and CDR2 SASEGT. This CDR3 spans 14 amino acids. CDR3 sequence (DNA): TGTGCCAGCAGTCGGAGACAGACAGAGTCAGAACTGTTTTTT. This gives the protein CASSRRQTESELFF.

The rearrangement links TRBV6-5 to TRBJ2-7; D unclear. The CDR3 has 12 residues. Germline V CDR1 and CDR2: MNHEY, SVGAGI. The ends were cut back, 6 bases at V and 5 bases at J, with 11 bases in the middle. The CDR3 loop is CASSPPADEQYF. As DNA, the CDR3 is TGTGCCAGCAGCCCACCTGCGGACGAGCAGTACTTC.

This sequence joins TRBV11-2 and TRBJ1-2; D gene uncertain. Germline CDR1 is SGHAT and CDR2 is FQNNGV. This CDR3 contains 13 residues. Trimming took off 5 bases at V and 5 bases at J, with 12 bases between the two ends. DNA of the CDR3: TGTGCCAGCAGCCCGACGGAATCATATGGCTACACCTTC. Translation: CASSPTESYGYTF. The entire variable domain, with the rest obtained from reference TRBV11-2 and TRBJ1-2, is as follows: EAGVAQSPRYKIIEKRQSVAFWCNPISGHATLYWYQQILGQGPKLLIQFQNNGVVDDSQLPKDRFSAERLKGVDSTLKIQPAKLEDSAVYLCASSPTESYGYTFGSGTRLTVV.

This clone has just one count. The CDR3 sequence is CASSLYANTGELFF. For the CDR3, the DNA is TGTGCCAGCTCACTTTACGCGAACACCGGGGAGCTGTTTTTT. The gene calls are TRBV18 and TRBJ2-2; D gene unclear. Germline values: CDR1 KGHSH, CDR2 LQKENI. This CDR3 has 14 residues. The V end was cut by 4 bases, the J end by 0 bases, with 6 bases between.